This T cell receptor beta chain was recorded in a study of vaccination and CD4 T cells after COVID-19. Study context: Ranging from 14 to 241, the interval between dose two and post-vaccine sampling had a median of roughly 73 days.

With respect to this clonotype: The antigen remains undetermined.

Indicated treatment: 10-day PBMC culture with coronavirus spike peptide pools or control peptides (ViraFEST assay). Overall study findings and caveats: The median number of SARS-CoV-2-reactive clonotypes increased from approximately 21 to 40, a change that did not reach significance.

Cultured CD4+ T cell DNA was sequenced using the Oncomine TCR Beta short-read assay. TCRdb reprocessed the PCR reads via MiXCR and lists one record per CDR3 protein. The table includes over 10,000 distinct CDR3 sequences, under 45% detected once. The CDR3 spans 16 residues. Per germline, CDR1 MNHEY and CDR2 SVGAGI. V was pared by 2 bases and J by 2 bases, with 4 bases of the junction left unmatched. The TCR comes from a human donor who had recovered from COVID-19. Sequenced sample: CD4+ T cells from blood, cultured in vitro. The rearrangement uses TRBV6-5 and TRBJ2-2; TRBD2 aligns across 8 bases. CDR3 loop: CASSYRGGVNTGELFF. CDR3 bases: TGTGCCAGCAGTTACCGGGGGGGGGTAAACACCGGGGAGCTGTTTTTT.